Listed below are T cell receptor beta chains from one sample, sequenced in a study of CD8 T cells in ankylosing spondylitis. TCRdb used MiXCR to reprocess the 5' RACE reads, holding one entry per CDR3 protein. Among roughly 230,000 distinct CDR3 sequences listed, approximately 8% were seen once. The sequencing sample was made of blood, either unsorted or a sorted T cell fraction (not recorded which). Receptor source: a female donor with ankylosing spondylitis or in good health (not recorded which). Both conserved end residues are part of each CDR3. The D gene is left open where the match is weak. Rows give clone size only sometimes, using once, few, many, or a class for an expanded clone.

j_gene | d_gene | v_gene | abundance | CDR3nt | CDR3aa
TRBJ2-3 | TRBD2 | TRBV15 | many | TGTGCCACCAGCAGAGATTTCGGGGGGGAAGCGCAGTATTTT | CATSRDFGGEAQYF
TRBJ2-7 | - | TRBV5-1 | few | TGCGCCAGCAGCTCCTCCGGGTCCACCCTGGGGGAGCAGTACTTC | CASSSSGSTLGEQYF
TRBJ2-7 | TRBD2 | TRBV12-3/TRBV12-4 | many | TGTGCCAGCAGTCGAGGTGGGGGTCTAGCGGGAGACGAGCAGTACTTC | CASSRGGGLAGDEQYF
TRBJ2-7 | TRBD2 | TRBV11-2 | - | TGTGCCAGCAGCTTTCTAGCGGGAGGGTTTGACGAGCAGTACTTC | CASSFLAGGFDEQYF
TRBJ2-1 | - | TRBV10-3 | many | TGTGCCATCAGTGAGTCAGAACTCTACCCCAATGAGCAGTTCTTC | CAISESELYPNEQFF
TRBJ2-4 | - | TRBV2 | - | TGTGCCAGCACGATACCCCGGGAAAACATTCAGTACTTC | CASTIPRENIQYF
TRBJ2-1 | TRBD2 | TRBV5-1 | many | TGCGCCAGCAGCTACACCGGGACTAGCGGGGTTTACAATGAGCAGTTCTTC | CASSYTGTSGVYNEQFF
TRBJ2-3 | - | TRBV5-5 | - | TGTGCCAGCAGCCCGGGGCTCGTCCCAGATACGCAGTATTTT | CASSPGLVPDTQYF
TRBJ2-7 | - | TRBV20-1 | many | TGCAGTGGAGGGGGAGCCTCCTACGAGCAGTACTTC | CSGGGASYEQYF
TRBJ2-1 | - | TRBV20-1 | few | TGCTGTGCTAGAGACCCGCTCGGCACCTCCATTTTAGAGCAGTTCTTC | CCARDPLGTSILEQFF
TRBJ2-2 | TRBD1 | TRBV6-5 | few | TGTGCCAGCAGTTACTCATCGAGGCAGGGGGCAGTCGGGGAGCTGTTTTTT | CASSYSSRQGAVGELFF
TRBJ2-3 | TRBD2 | TRBV20-1 | many | TGCAGTGCTAGTGGTCTTTGGCGGGAGGGCGGAGATACGCAGTATTTT | CSASGLWREGGDTQYF
TRBJ1-2 | - | TRBV5-5 | many | TGTGCCAGCAGCTTGTTGGTAACAGAGCCCTATGGCTACACCTTC | CASSLLVTEPYGYTF
TRBJ1-2 | - | TRBV5-6 | - | TGTGCCAGCAGCTTGGTCGGGGTTGGCGTGAGTGGCTACACCTTC | CASSLVGVGVSGYTF
TRBJ1-1 | - | TRBV6-2/TRBV6-3 | few | TGTGCCAGCAATTCCTTGGGGATTGTGAACACTGAAGCTTTCTTT | CASNSLGIVNTEAFF